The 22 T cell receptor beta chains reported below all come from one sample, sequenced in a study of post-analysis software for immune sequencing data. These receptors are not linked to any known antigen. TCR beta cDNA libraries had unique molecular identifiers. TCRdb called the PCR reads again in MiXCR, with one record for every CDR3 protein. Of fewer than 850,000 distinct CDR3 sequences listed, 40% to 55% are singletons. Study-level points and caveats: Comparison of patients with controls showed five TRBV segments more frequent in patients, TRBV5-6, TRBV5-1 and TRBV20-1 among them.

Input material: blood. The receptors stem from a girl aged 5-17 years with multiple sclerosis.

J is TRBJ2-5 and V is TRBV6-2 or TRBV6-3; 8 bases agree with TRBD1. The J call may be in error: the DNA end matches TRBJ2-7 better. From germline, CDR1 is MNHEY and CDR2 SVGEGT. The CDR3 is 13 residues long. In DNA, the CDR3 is TGTGCCGGCAAGATGACAGGGGTTAACGAGCAGTACTTC. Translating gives CAGKMTGVNEQYF.

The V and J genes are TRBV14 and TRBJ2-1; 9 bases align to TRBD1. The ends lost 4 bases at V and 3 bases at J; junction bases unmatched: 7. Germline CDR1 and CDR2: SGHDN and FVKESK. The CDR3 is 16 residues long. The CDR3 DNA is TGTGCCAGCAGCCGGACCTCGGGACAGGGCTACAATGAGCAGTTCTTC. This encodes CASSRTSGQGYNEQFF. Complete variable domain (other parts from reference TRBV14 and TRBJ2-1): EAGVTQFPSHSVIEKGQTVTLRCDPISGHDNLYWYRRVMGKEIKFLLHFVKESKQDESGMPNNRFLAERTGGTYSTLKVQPAELEDSGVYFCASSRTSGQGYNEQFFGPGTRLTVL.

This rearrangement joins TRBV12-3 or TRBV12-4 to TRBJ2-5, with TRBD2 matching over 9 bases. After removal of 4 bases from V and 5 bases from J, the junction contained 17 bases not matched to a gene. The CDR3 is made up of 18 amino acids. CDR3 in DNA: TGTGCCAGCAGTTCTTTGGAAAACAGCGGGAGGTTGATGGAGACCCAGTACTTC. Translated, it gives CASSSLENSGRLMETQYF.

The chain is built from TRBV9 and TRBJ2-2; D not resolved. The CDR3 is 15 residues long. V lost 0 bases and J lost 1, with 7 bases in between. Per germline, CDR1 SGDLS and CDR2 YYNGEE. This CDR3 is CASSVGVGNTGELFF. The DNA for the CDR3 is TGTGCCAGCAGCGTAGGGGTAGGGAACACCGGGGAGCTGTTTTTT.

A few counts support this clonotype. The CDR3 region has the DNA TGCAGTGCTACCCCCCTGGAGGGGTGGAAGACCCAGTACTTC. Protein product: CSATPLEGWKTQYF. The chain combines TRBV20-1 with TRBJ2-5, with a tentative D call TRBD2 (6 bases). The CDR3 length is 14 residues. Trimming removed 4 bases from V and 6 bases from J, with 18 bases in between. Germline V gene lookup returns CDR1 DFQATT and CDR2 SNEGSKA (reference sequence).

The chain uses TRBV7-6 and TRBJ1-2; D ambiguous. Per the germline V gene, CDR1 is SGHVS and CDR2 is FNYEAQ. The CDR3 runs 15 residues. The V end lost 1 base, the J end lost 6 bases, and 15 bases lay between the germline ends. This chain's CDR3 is CASSLGAETFDGYTF. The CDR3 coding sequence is TGTGCCAGCAGCTTAGGGGCCGAGACATTCGATGGCTACACCTTC.

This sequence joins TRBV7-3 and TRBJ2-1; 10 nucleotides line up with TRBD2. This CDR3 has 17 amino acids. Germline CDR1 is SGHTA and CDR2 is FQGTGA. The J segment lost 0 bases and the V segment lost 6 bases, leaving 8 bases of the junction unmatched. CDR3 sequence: CASSRGTSVSSYNEQFF. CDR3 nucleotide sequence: TGTGCCAGCAGTCGTGGGACTAGCGTAAGCTCCTACAATGAGCAGTTCTTC. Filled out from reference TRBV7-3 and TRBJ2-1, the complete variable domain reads GAGVSQTPSNKVTEKGKYVELRCDPISGHTALYWYRQSLGQGPEFLIYFQGTGAADDSGLPNDRFFAVRPEGSVSTLKIQRTERGDSAVYLCASSRGTSVSSYNEQFFGPGTRLTVL.

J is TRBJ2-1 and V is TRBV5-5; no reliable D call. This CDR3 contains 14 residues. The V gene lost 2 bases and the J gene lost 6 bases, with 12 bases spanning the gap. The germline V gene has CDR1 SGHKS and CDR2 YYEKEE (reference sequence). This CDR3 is CASSFEGGSNEQFF. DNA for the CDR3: TGTGCCAGCAGCTTTGAAGGTGGTAGCAATGAGCAGTTCTTC.

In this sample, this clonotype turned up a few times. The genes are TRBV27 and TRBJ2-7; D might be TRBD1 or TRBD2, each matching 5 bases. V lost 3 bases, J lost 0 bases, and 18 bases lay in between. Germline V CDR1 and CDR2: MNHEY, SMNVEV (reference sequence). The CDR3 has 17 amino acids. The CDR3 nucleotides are TGTGCCAGCAGTTTGAGTACGGGGCTAACCCGCTCCTACGAGCAGTACTTC. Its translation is CASSLSTGLTRSYEQYF.

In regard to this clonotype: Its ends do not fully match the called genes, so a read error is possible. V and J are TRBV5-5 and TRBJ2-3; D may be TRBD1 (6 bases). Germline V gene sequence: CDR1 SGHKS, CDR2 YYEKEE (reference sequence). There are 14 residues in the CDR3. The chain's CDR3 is CASSPQGATDTQCF. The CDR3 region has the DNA TGTGCCAGCAGCCCACAGGGAGCCACAGATACGCAGTGTTTT.

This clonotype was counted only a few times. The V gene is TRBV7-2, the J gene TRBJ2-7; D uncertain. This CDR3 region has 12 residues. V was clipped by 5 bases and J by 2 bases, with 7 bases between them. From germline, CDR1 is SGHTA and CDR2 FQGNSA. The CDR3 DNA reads TGTGCCAGCAGCGCCAACCCCTACGAGCAGTACTTC. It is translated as CASSANPYEQYF.

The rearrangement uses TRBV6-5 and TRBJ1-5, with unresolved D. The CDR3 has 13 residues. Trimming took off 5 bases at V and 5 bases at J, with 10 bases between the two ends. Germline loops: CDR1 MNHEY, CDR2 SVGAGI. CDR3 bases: TGTGCCAGCAGTCTCGAGGTGGATCAGCCCCAGCATTTT. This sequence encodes CASSLEVDQPQHF.

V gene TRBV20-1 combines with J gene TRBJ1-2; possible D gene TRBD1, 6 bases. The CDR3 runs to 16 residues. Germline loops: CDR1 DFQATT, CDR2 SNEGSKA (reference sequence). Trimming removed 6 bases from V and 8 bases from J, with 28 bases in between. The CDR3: CSASGRAGATGRGYTF. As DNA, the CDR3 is TGCAGTGCCTCCGGTCGGGCGGGGGCCACGGGAAGGGGCTACACCTTC.

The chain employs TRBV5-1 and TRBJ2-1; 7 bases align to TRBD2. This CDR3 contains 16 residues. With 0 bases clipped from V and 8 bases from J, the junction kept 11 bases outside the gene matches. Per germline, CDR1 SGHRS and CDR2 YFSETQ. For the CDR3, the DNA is TGCGCCAGCAGCTTGGAGGGTAGCGGGCCTATGGATGAGCAGTTCTTC. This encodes CASSLEGSGPMDEQFF.

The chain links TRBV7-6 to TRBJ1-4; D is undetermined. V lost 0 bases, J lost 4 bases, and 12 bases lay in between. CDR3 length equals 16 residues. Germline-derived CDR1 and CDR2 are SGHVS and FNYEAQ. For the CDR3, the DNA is TGTGCCAGCAGCTTAGCAGGACGGGGATATAATGAAAAACTGTTTTTT. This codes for CASSLAGRGYNEKLFF.

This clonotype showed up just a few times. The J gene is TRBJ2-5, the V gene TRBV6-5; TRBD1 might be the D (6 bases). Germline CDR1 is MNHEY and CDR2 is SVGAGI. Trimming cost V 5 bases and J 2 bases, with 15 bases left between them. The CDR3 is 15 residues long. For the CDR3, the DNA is TGTGCCAGCAGTCTCCAAGCCGGGACACAAGAGACCCAGTACTTC. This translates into CASSLQAGTQETQYF.

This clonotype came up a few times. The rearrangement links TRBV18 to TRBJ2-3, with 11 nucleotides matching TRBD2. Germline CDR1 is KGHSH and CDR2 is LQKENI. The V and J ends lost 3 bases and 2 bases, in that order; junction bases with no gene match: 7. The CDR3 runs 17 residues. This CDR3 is CASSPIGLAGLTDTQYF. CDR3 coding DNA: TGTGCCAGCTCACCGATCGGACTAGCGGGCCTCACAGATACGCAGTATTTT.

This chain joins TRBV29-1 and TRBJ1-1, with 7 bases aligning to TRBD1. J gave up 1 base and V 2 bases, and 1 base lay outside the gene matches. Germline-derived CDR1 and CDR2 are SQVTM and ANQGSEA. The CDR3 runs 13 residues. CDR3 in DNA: TGCAGCGTTGAAAGACAGGGGAACACTGAAGCTTTCTTT. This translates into CSVERQGNTEAFF.

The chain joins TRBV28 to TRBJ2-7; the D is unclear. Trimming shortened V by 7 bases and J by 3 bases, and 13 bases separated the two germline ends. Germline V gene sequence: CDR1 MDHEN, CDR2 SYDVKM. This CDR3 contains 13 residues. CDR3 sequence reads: CASTPTGIYEQYF. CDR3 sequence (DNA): TGTGCCAGCACCCCGACCGGAATCTACGAGCAGTACTTC.

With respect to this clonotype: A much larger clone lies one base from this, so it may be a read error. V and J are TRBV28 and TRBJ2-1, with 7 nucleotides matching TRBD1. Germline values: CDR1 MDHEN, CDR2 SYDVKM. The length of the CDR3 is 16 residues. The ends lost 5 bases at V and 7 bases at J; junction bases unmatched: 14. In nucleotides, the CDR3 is TGTGCCAGCAGTCTCGCCGGGACAGAATCCTTAAATGAGCAGTTCTTC. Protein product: CASSLAGTESLNEQFF.

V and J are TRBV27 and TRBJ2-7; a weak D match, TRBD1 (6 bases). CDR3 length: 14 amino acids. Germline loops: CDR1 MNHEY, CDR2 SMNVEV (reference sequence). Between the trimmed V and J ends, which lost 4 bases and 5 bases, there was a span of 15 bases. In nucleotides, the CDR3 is TGTGCCAGCAGTTCGCAGGGGATTCAGGACGAGCAGTACTTC. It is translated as CASSSQGIQDEQYF.

CDR3 in DNA: TGTGCCAGCAGCCCAAAGGGGCAAGGATCCGCCTATTCTGGGGCCAACGTCCTGACTTTC. It specifies CASSPKGQGSAYSGANVLTF. The chain uses TRBV7-3 and TRBJ2-6; D is perhaps TRBD1 (5 bases). The CDR3 consists of 20 residues. CDR1 SGHTA and CDR2 FQGTGA come from the germline V gene. V gave up 5 bases and J gave up 1 base, with 24 bases separating them.